The present entry profiles one T cell receptor (beta chain) with its context. The antigen it binds to is not known. No base-level quality is on record; no much larger clone is a single base apart. From the germline V gene, CDR1 is SGHRS and CDR2 is YFSETQ. V is shortened by 3 bases, J by 8 bases, and the region joining them spans 18 bases. Its CDR3 holds 15 amino acids, cysteine through phenylalanine. The DNA shown is the 45-base CDR3, in frame from base 1. TCRbeta CDR3 regions were amplified from genomic DNA by means of the immunoSEQ Assay, a bias-controlled multiplex PCR. As for the authors' bioinformatics: The number of nucleated cells in each sample was estimated from the amplification of reference gene primers within the assay. To quantify the absolute abundance of each unique TCRbeta CDR3 rearrangement, sequence reads were collapsed and filtered. For each sample, productive Simpson clonality was calculated as the square root of Simpson's diversity index over productive rearrangements. TCRdb carries this immuneACCESS record with in-frame sequences only. Its versions omit some clonotypes, under half of them owing to an unresolved V gene in the studies checked, with the rest unexplained. That table is the source of V, J and clone size, and D and trimming were worked out from the DNA. A total of about 70,000 clones appear in this sample, around 83% of them only once. The ten largest clones capture just over 5% of the sample.

These data belong to a study of blood T cell repertoires in COVID-19 (dated by TCRdb to about 2020). Background for the entire study: The collaborator samples originated in the United States, Italy and Spain and spanned the acute and convalescent phases of COVID-19. The prospective study material was composed of cDNA or gDNA derived from T cells, B-cell-depleted T cells, or PBMCs. Deeply sampled blood TCRbeta repertoires from subjects exposed to, actively infected with, or recovered from COVID-19 were included in the dataset. A freely available public database, intended as a resource for researchers studying the immune response to SARS-CoV-2, is where the repertoires were released. Samples came from the ongoing ImmuneRACE study (first 160 participants) plus 1,254 subjects from 6 global collaborators. Sample metadata almost always included a de-identified subject ID, COVID-19 status, age in years and sex. HLA class I and class II types, where available, came from metadata supplied by the sample provider rather than from assay-based typing.

Results and caveats for the whole study, not just this receptor: The amount of clinical and demographic metadata varied by source and participant and was provided uncurated.

Whole blood was collected in K2EDTA tubes by collaborating institutions according to the institutions' own protocols. For TCRbeta analysis, collaborator samples were shipped as frozen whole blood, as isolated PBMCs, or as DNA extracted from either sample type. The clonotype comes from a man older than 75 with acute or convalescent COVID-19. The rearrangement joined TRBV5-1 to TRBJ2-1; the D gene is possibly TRBD2, with 7 bases matching. Sequenced input: peripheral blood. DNA sequence: TGCGCCAGCAGCTCGGGCGGGGGCTTGGGCTATGAGCAGTTCTTC. The translation is CASSSGGGLGYEQFF.